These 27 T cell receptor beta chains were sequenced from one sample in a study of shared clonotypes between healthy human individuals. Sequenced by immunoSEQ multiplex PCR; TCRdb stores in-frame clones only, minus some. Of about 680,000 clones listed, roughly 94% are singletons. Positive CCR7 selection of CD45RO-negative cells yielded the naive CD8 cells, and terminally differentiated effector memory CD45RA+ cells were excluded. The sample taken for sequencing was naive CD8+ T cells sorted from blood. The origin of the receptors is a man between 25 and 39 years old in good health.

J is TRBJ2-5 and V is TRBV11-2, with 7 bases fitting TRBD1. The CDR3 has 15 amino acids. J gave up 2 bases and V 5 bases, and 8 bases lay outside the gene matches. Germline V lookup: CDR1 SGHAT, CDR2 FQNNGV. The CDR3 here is CASSPGTVDQETQYF. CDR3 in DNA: TGTGCCAGCAGCCCGGGGACAGTCGATCAAGAGACCCAGTACTTC.

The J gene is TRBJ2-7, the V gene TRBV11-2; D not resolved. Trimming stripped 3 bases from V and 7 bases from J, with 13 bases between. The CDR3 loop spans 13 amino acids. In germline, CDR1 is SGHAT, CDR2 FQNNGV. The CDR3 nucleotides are TGTGCCAGCAGCTTCTCGTCCTCTAGGGAGCAGTACTTC. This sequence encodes CASSFSSSREQYF.

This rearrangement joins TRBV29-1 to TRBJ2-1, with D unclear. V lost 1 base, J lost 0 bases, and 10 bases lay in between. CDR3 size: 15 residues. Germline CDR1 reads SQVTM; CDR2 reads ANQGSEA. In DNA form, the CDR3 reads TGCAGCGTTGAAGTACAGACGAACTCCTACAATGAGCAGTTCTTC. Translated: CSVEVQTNSYNEQFF.

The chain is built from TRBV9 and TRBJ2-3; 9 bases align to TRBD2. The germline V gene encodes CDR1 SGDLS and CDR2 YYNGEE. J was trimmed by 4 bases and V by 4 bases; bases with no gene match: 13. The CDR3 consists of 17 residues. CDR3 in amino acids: CASSPRPSGASADTQYF. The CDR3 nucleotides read TGTGCCAGCAGCCCCCGACCTAGCGGGGCCTCTGCAGATACGCAGTATTTT.

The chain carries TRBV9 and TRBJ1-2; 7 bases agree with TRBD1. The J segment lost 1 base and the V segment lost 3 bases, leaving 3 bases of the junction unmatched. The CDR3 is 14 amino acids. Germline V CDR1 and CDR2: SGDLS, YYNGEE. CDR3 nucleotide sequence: TGTGCCAGCAGCGCGGACAGGCGTAACTATGGCTACACCTTC. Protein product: CASSADRRNYGYTF.

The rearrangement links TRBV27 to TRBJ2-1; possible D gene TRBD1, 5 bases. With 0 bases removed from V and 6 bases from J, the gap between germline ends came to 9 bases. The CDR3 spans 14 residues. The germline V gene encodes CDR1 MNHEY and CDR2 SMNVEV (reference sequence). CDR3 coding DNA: TGTGCCAGCAGTTTATCTTCCAGGGTCAATGAGCAGTTCTTC. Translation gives CASSLSSRVNEQFF.

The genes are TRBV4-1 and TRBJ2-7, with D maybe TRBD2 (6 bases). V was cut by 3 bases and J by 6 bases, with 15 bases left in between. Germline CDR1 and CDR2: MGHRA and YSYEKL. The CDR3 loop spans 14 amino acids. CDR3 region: CASSHSGVLSEQYF. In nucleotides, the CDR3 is TGCGCCAGCAGCCATTCGGGAGTACTCTCCGAGCAGTACTTC.

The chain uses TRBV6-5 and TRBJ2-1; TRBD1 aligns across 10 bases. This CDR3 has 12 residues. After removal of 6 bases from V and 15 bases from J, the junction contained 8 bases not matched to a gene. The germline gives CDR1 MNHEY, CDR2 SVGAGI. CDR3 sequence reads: CASSQTGGGRFF. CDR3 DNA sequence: TGTGCCAGCAGCCAGACAGGGGGCGGACGGTTCTTC.

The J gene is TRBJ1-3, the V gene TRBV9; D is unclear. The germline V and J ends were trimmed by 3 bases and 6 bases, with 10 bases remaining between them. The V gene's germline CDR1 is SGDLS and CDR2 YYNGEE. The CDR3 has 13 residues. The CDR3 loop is CASSGPPLNTIYF. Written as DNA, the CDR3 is TGTGCCAGCAGCGGACCGCCCTTAAACACCATATATTTT.

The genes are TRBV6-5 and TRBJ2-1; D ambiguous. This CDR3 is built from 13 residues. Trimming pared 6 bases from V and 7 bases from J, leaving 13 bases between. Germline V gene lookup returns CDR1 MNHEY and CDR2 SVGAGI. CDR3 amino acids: CASSRFVGNEQFF. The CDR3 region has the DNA TGTGCCAGCAGCCGATTCGTTGGAAATGAGCAGTTCTTC.

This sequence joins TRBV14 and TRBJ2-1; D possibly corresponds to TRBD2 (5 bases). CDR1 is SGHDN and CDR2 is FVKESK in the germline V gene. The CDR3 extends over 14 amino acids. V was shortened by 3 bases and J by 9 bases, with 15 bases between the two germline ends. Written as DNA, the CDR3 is TGTGCCAGCAGCCACTTCTTCGCGGGTGGTGAGCAGTTCTTC. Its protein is CASSHFFAGGEQFF.

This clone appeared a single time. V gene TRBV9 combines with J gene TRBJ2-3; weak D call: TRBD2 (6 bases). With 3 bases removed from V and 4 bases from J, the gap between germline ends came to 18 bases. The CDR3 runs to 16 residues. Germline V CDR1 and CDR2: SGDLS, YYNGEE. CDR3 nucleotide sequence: TGTGCCAGCAGCGCCCCACGGGACGGGAGTCCAGATACGCAGTATTTT. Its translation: CASSAPRDGSPDTQYF.

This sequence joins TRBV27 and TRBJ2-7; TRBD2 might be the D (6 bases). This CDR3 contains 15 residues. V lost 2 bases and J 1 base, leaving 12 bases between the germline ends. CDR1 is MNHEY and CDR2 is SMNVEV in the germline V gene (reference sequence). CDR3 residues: CASSLRGTWSYEQYF. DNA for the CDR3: TGTGCCAGCAGTTTACGGGGGACGTGGTCCTACGAGCAGTACTTC.

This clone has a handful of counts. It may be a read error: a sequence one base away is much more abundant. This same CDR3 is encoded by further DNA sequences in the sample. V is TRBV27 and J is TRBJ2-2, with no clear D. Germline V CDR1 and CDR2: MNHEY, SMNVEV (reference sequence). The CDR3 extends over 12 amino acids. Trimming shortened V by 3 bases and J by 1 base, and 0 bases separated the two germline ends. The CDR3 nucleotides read TGTGCCAGCAGTTTGAACACCGGGGAGCTGTTTTTT. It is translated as CASSLNTGELFF.

CDR3 in amino acids: CASRSPGGFVPVDTQYF. Written as DNA, the CDR3 is TGTGCCAGCAGGTCCCCGGGGGGCTTTGTTCCGGTAGATACGCAGTATTTT. This chain links TRBV7-2 with TRBJ2-3, with a tentative D call TRBD2 (7 bases). Germline values: CDR1 SGHTA, CDR2 FQGNSA. The CDR3 runs 17 residues. Trimming left V 6 bases short and J 5 bases short, with 24 bases between.

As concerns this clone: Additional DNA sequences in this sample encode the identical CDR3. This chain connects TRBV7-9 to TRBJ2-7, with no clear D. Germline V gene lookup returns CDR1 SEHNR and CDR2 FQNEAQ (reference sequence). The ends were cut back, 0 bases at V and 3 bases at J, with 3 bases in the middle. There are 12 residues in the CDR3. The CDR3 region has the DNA TGTGCCAGCAGCTTAGCGCGCTACGAGCAGTACTTC. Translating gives CASSLARYEQYF.

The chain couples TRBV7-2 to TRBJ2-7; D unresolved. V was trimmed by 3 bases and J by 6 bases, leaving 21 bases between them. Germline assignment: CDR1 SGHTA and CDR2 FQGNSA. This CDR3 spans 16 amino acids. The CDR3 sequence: CASSFPLIHRAPEQYF. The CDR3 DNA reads TGTGCCAGCAGCTTTCCCCTTATCCATAGAGCCCCCGAGCAGTACTTC.

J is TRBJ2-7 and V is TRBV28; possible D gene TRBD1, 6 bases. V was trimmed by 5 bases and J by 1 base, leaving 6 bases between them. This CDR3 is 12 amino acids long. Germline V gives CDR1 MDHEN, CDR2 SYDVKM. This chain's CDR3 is CASSGTSYEQYF. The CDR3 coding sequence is TGTGCCAGCAGTGGGACATCCTACGAGCAGTACTTC. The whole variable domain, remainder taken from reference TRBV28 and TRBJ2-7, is DVKVTQSSRYLVKRTGEKVFLECVQDMDHENMFWYRQDPGLGLRLIYFSYDVKMKEKGDIPEGYSVSREKKERFSLILESASTNQTSMYLCASSGTSYEQYFGPGTRLTVT.

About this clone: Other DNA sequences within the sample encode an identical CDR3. Here the CDR3 reads CASSPGLQETQYF. The CDR3 coding sequence is TGCGCCAGCAGCCCGGGACTTCAAGAGACCCAGTACTTC. The chain recombines TRBV5-1 with TRBJ2-5, with D perhaps TRBD2 (6 bases). Per germline, CDR1 SGHRS and CDR2 YFSETQ. The CDR3 covers 13 residues. Trimming took off 4 bases at V and 2 bases at J, with 9 bases between the two ends.

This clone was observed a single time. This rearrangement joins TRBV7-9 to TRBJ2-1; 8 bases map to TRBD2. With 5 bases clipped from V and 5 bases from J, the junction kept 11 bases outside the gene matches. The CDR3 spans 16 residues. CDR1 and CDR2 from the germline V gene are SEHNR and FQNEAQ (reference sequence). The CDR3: CASSQLLAGVNNEQFF. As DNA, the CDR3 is TGTGCCAGCAGCCAGCTCCTAGCGGGTGTTAACAATGAGCAGTTCTTC.

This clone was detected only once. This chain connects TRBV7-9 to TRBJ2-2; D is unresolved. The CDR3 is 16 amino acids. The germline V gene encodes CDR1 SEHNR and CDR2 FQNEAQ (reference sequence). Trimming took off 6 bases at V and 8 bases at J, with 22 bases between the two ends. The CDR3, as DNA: TGTGCCAGCAGAGACGGTACCGTGCTAGTGGGTGGGGAGCTGTTTTTT. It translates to CASRDGTVLVGGELFF. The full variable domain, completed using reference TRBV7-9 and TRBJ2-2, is DTGVSQNPRHKITKRGQNVTFRCDPISEHNRLYWYRQTLGQGPEFLTYFQNEAQLEKSRLLSDRFSAERPKGSFSTLEIQRTEQGDSAMYLCASRDGTVLVGGELFFGEGSRLTVL.

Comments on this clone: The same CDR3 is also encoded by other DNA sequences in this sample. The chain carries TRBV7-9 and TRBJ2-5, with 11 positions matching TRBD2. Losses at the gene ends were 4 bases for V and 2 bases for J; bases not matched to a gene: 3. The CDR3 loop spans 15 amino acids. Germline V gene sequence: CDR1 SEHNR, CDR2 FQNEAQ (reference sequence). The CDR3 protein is CASSSRTSGQETQYF. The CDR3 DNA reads TGTGCCAGCAGCTCTCGGACTAGCGGGCAAGAGACCCAGTACTTC.

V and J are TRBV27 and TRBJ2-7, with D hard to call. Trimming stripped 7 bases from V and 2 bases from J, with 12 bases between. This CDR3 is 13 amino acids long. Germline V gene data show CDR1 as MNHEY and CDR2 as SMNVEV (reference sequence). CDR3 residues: CASNKDGTYEQYF. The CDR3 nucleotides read TGTGCCAGCAACAAGGACGGTACCTACGAGCAGTACTTC.

CDR3 in amino acids: CATSRDQGRRDEKLFF. DNA for the CDR3: TGTGCCACCAGCAGAGATCAAGGGAGGCGGGATGAAAAACTGTTTTTT. This sequence joins TRBV15 and TRBJ1-4; D is unresolved. V was cut by 0 bases and J by 6 bases, with 14 bases left in between. The CDR3 runs 16 residues. Germline lookup yields CDR1 LNHNV and CDR2 YYDKDF (reference sequence).

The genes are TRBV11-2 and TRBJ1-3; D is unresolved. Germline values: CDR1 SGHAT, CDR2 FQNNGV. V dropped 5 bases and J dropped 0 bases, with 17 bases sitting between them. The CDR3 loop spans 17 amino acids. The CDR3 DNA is TGTGCCAGCAGCCACAATCGACCGGCAGACTCTGGAAACACCATATATTTT. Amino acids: CASSHNRPADSGNTIYF.

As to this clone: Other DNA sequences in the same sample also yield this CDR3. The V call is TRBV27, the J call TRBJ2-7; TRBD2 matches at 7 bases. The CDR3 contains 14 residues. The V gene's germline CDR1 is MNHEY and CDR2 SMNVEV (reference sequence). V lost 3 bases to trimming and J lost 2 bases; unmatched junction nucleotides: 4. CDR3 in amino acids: CASSLGGSPYEQYF. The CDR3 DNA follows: TGTGCCAGCAGTTTGGGCGGGAGTCCCTACGAGCAGTACTTC.

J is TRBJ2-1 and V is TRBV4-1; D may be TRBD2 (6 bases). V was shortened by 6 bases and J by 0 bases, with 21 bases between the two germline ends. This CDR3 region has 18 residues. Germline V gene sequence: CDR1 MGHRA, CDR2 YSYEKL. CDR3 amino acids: CASSRPGGKLSSYNEQFF. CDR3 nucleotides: TGCGCCAGCAGTCGCCCTGGGGGGAAGCTTAGCTCCTACAATGAGCAGTTCTTC.